This T cell receptor (beta chain) was sequenced in a study of shared clonotypes between healthy human individuals. TCRdb's copy holds only in-frame clones and misses some; the assay was immunoSEQ multiplex PCR. Of some 700,000 clones listed, around 91% were seen once; the top ten hold less than 40%. V dropped 3 bases and J dropped 6 bases, with 6 bases sitting between them. Looked up from germline, CDR1 is SQVTM and CDR2 is ANQGSEA. This CDR3 has 11 amino acids. Turning to this clone: Its cognate antigen is unknown.

Overall study findings and caveats: Generation of non-shared clonotypes was less probable than generation of clonotypes shared by all four donors.

This chain links TRBV29-1 with TRBJ2-1; D is ambiguous. This receptor was obtained from a young man in good health. Some clones in this sample may be carry-over from other donors' samples. The sample was memory CD8+ T cells from PBMCs. As to subset: CD45RO+ cells pooled with CCR7-negative TemRA cells. In DNA, the CDR3 is TGCAGCGTTGACCCCAGCAATGAGCAGTTCTTC. Protein: CSVDPSNEQFF.